This T cell receptor beta chain came from a study of T cells in Graves' hyperthyroidism and ophthalmopathy. This CDR3 comprises 15 residues. The germline V gene encodes CDR1 LNHDA and CDR2 SQIVND (reference sequence). Trimming took 3 bases from V and 0 from J; bases not matched to a gene: 2. Using 10 ml of fresh peripheral blood, PBMCs were prepared. Study outcomes and limitations: Using 13 V-J features, a model discriminated ophthalmopathy from stable hyperthyroidism. Most clonotypes that expanded in the thyroid above 0.001 also showed up in blood. Before onset, by a median of around six months, the model predicted ophthalmopathy.

Amplification of TCR beta CDR3 regions used RNA as the template. HTBI primers were employed in a first-round RT-PCR of the TCR CDR3. TCRdb re-called the multiplex PCR reads through MiXCR, storing one row per CDR3 protein. The sample carries roughly 380,000 distinct CDR3 sequences, approximately 18% recorded once. This clonotype was counted ten times or more. Its antigen is still unknown. The receptor's source is a woman aged 40 to 50 with Graves' ophthalmopathy. Sample: blood. V and J are TRBV19 and TRBJ1-5; 7 bases are shared with TRBD1. The CDR3 is CASSIWTGSNQPQHF. CDR3 sequence (DNA): TGTGCCAGTAGTATCTGGACAGGTAGCAATCAGCCCCAGCATTTT.